This TCR beta chain was sequenced during a study of beta chain features in type 1 diabetes (dated by TCRdb to between 2017 and 2018). Study-level background: Mean age, gender distribution, total cell number and subset yield did not differ between patients and healthy donors. Whereas all 30 or so donors provided naive and central memory subsets, regulatory and stem cell-like memory subsets were isolated from just 8 patients and roughly 8 healthy donors. In the study, TCRB repertoires of sorted circulating CD4+ T cell subsets from recently diagnosed type 1 diabetes patients were compared with those of matched healthy donors. A total of approximately 100,000,000 sorted cells were examined across all samples, and the number of cells per subset was strongly correlated with RNA yield.

V and J lose 4 bases and 7 bases, and a span of 16 bases separates them. CDR1 and CDR2 (LNHDA, SQIVND) derive from the germline V gene (reference sequence). The CDR3 goes from the cysteine to the phenylalanine over 14 residues. CDR3 DNA only is kept here, 42 bases in frame from base 1. Overall study outcomes, separate from this receptor: Type 1 diabetes patients showed a moderate but significant shortening of TCRB CDR3 length in all four CD4+ subsets. At VDJ recombination sites, patients with type 1 diabetes made fewer insertions and deleted more nucleotides, a pattern implying thymic rearrangement abnormalities. HLA sub-analyses involved small numbers of individuals, so any influence of HLA type on TCRB rearrangement remained unresolved. Naive, central memory and regulatory TCRB repertoires appeared to be more similar among patients than among healthy donors. Because cDNA rather than genomic DNA was sequenced, highly expressing activated cells could have been over-represented, although no difference in activation and CD3 levels was found between groups. Shorter templates might have been favored by PCR, but patient and control samples were amplified and corrected together, so both groups would have been affected equally by any skew.

From each donor, a single peripheral blood sample of roughly 0.11 L on average was drawn into heparinised tubes. Naive, central memory, regulatory and stem cell-like memory CD4+ T cells were sorted on a BD FACSAria II using a panel including CD45RO, CCR7, CD25, CD127, CD95 and CD27. All sorted populations exceeded 95% purity. Right away, PBMCs were isolated by Lymphoprep density gradient centrifugation and were stained directly, with no culture step. Samples were stained and sorted in pairs, with one healthy donor and one patient per experiment, so that batch effects were minimized. This clone was detected only once. The antigen it recognizes is unknown. Base qualities are not provided; no much larger clone lies one nucleotide away. The entire amount of isolated RNA was reverse transcribed using the High Capacity cDNA Reverse Transcription Kit, so the sequenced TCRB transcripts were expressed ones. Naive, central memory and regulatory T cell samples underwent deep immunoSEQ sequencing, averaging about 3.5 million total reads per sample. Sorted cells were lysed in RLT buffer and RNA was extracted with DNase-treated RNeasy Micro or Mini kits, depending on cell number. To prevent cross-contamination, every cell subset was processed on its own, while patient and healthy donor samples were processed together. Using the immunoSEQ multiplex PCR, TCRB sequences were amplified from cDNA into 87-bp fragments spanning the CDR3 region. The amplicons were sequenced using the Illumina HiSeq platform. Per the source publication's procedure: Synthetic template baselines were used to correct PCR bias computationally, reads within Hamming distance 2 were collapsed together, and singletons that could not be merged were discarded. Reads were aligned to IMGT to assign V, D and J genes, CDR3 length, and insertions or deletions at six rearrangement sites. Within each subset, clonotype counts were normalized to sorted cell number, and only after that were true diversity and Gini coefficients computed with the tcR R package. Repertoire sharing was quantified using the overlap coefficient calculated on TCRB nucleotide sequences. Out-of-frame TCRB sequences from naive cells were analyzed as a proxy for the pre-selection repertoire. TCRdb re-hosts the immuneACCESS table, in-frame sequences only. Its copies lack some clones; in the studies checked, an unresolved V gene accounts for under half of them, and the cause for the rest is not known. V, J and clone size reflect that table, while D and trimming were determined from the DNA. Counted in this sample were 350,000 or so clones; roughly 21% of them appeared once. The leading ten clones occupy approximately 0.041% of the sample.

The sequence was obtained from a woman in her late teens or twenties in good health. The sequencing input was naive CD4+ T cells from blood. The cell subset or site label of this sample denotes: true naive CD4+ T cells. The rearranged chain carries TRBV19 and TRBJ1-2; the D gene lacks a confident call. The CDR3 protein: CASSTIGRVGGYTF. The DNA reads as follows: TGTGCCAGTAGTACTATAGGGAGGGTCGGTGGCTACACCTTC.